This is a list of T cell receptor beta chains from one sample in a study of PD-1 blockade in classical Hodgkin lymphoma. Sequencing was performed with immunoSEQ multiplex PCR; in TCRdb, only in-frame clones are kept and a portion is missing. The table records roughly 100,000 clones, about nine tenths of them present only once. Sequencing was performed on peripheral blood mononuclear cells (PBMCs), taken before the fourth cycle of nivolumab. The origin of the receptors is a human donor with classical Hodgkin lymphoma. The CDR3 runs from the conserved cysteine through the conserved F or W. A D gene is named only where the DNA matches it firmly. The size entry is marked missing in some rows and otherwise reads once, few, many or a size class.

-,14,-,TRBV28,TRBJ2-7,TGTGCCAGCAGTTTTAGGGACTTCTCCTACGAGCAGTACTTC,CASSFRDFSYEQYF
-,14,-,TRBV25-1,TRBJ2-2,TGTGCCAGCAGTGAAGTGGGGGCGGCCGGGGAGCTGTTTTTT,CASSEVGAAGELFF
-,13,TRBD1,TRBV6-5,TRBJ1-2,TGTGCCAGCAAAATGAACAGGGGGCTTGGCTACACCTTC,CASKMNRGLGYTF
-,15,TRBD2,TRBV14,TRBJ2-7,TGTGCCAGCAGCCTGCTAGCGGGGCCCTCCTACGAGCAGTACTTC,CASSLLAGPSYEQYF
-,16,-,TRBV28,TRBJ1-2,TGTGCCAGCAGTTTAGGCTCCGGGGGAAGGGGCTATGGCTACACCTTC,CASSLGSGGRGYGYTF
-,12,-,TRBV29-1,TRBJ2-7,TGCAGCGTGGGGGCCGACCCCTACGAGCAGTACTTC,CSVGADPYEQYF
-,14,-,TRBV11-2,TRBJ2-7,TGTGCCAGCAGCTTAGCGTGGGGGAGCTACGAGCAGTACTTC,CASSLAWGSYEQYF
-,16,-,TRBV18,TRBJ2-3,TGTGCCAGCTCACCGGGACTTACCACTGGCACAGATACGCAGTATTTT,CASSPGLTTGTDTQYF
-,13,TRBD2,TRBV10-2,TRBJ2-1,TGCGCCTCGGGGGGACTAGGAGACAATGAGCAGTTCTTC,CASGGLGDNEQFF
-,18,TRBD2,TRBV30,TRBJ2-1,TGTGCCTGGAGTCAACTGACCACTAGCGGGAGCTCCTACAATGAGCAGTTCTTC,CAWSQLTTSGSSYNEQFF
-,13,-,TRBV6-5,TRBJ2-3,TGTGCCAGCTCTCTTAGATGGGCAGATACGCAGTATTTT,CASSLRWADTQYF
-,12,TRBD1,TRBV30,TRBJ1-4,TGTGCCTCTGGACAGGGGAGCGAAAAACTGTTTTTT,CASGQGSEKLFF
few,15,TRBD1,TRBV7-9,TRBJ2-5,TGTGCCAGCAGCATACAGACAGGGTTCCAAGAGACCCAGTACTTC,CASSIQTGFQETQYF
-,13,-,TRBV9,TRBJ1-1,TGTGCCAGCAGCCCCGGACGGAACACTGAAGCTTTCTTT,CASSPGRNTEAFF
-,14,TRBD1,TRBV5-1,TRBJ1-5,TGCGCCAGCAGCTTAGGACAGGGAAGTCAGCCCCAGCATTTT,CASSLGQGSQPQHF
once,12,-,TRBV7-9,TRBJ2-2,TGTGCCAGCAGCTTAAGTCCCGGGGAGCTGTTTTTT,CASSLSPGELFF
-,15,-,TRBV5-1,TRBJ2-1,TGCGCCAGCAGCTTACTGGGGAGTTCTTACAATGAGCAGTTCTTC,CASSLLGSSYNEQFF
-,12,-,TRBV2,TRBJ2-5,TGTGCCAGCAGTGAAGGCCTCTCGGCCCAGTACTTC,CASSEGLSAQYF
-,17,-,TRBV4-1,TRBJ2-2,TGCGCCAGCAGCCAAGTGGAACAGGCAATTGACACCGGGGAGCTGTTTTTT,CASSQVEQAIDTGELFF
-,17,-,TRBV27,TRBJ2-6,TGTGCCAGCGCTCGAGGGAACCGCCTCTCTGGGGCCAACGTCCTGACTTTC,CASARGNRLSGANVLTF
-,11,-,TRBV7-2,TRBJ1-1,TGTGCCAGCAGCTTCGGGAGCGAAGCTTTCTTT,CASSFGSEAFF
-,16,-,TRBV10-1,TRBJ2-7,TGCGCCAGCAGTGCCGAATCCGGGACACTTACCTACGAGCAGTACTTC,CASSAESGTLTYEQYF
-,16,-,TRBV5-1,TRBJ2-3,TGCGCCAGCAGCTTGGAGGGGTTCCTCGCCACAGATACGCAGTATTTT,CASSLEGFLATDTQYF
-,14,-,TRBV18,TRBJ2-7,TGTGCCAGCTCACCACTTGGGACCTCCTACGAGCAGTACTTC,CASSPLGTSYEQYF
-,13,-,TRBV28,TRBJ1-4,TGTGCCAGTAAGGGCAACGATAATGAAAAACTGTTTTTT,CASKGNDNEKLFF
-,13,-,TRBV5-8,TRBJ2-5,TGTGCCAGCAGCTTGGGAGAGCAGTATACCCAGTACTTC,CASSLGEQYTQYF
-,12,-,TRBV7-9,TRBJ1-2,TGTGCCAGCAGCTTTATGGGGGAGGGCTACACCTTC,CASSFMGEGYTF
-,15,TRBD2,TRBV4-2,TRBJ2-1,TGTGCCAGCAGCCAAGCGGGAGGGCCTCTCAATGAGCAGTTCTTC,CASSQAGGPLNEQFF
-,16,-,TRBV5-1,TRBJ2-5,TGCGCCAGCAGCCCGTCCCCCGGACAGAACCAAGAGACCCAGTACTTC,CASSPSPGQNQETQYF
-,15,-,TRBV11-2,TRBJ2-7,TGTGCCAGCAGCTTAGGAGGACAGCAATCCTACGAGCAGTACTTC,CASSLGGQQSYEQYF
-,12,-,TRBV29-1,TRBJ2-7,TGCAGCGTTGCCTGGACAGTGTACGAGCAGTACTTC,CSVAWTVYEQYF
-,11,-,TRBV5-6,TRBJ2-5,TGTGCCAGCAGCAGACAAGAGACCCAGTACTTC,CASSRQETQYF
-,16,-,TRBV7-2,TRBJ2-5,TGTGCCAGCAGCTCATTCCGGGACACAAGAGAAGAGACCCAGTACTTC,CASSSFRDTREETQYF
-,11,-,TRBV18,TRBJ2-3,TGTGCCAGCTCACAGGGGGATACGCAGTATTTT,CASSQGDTQYF
-,13,TRBD1,TRBV30,TRBJ2-2,TGTGCCTATGACAGGGGGAACACCGGGGAGCTGTTTTTT,CAYDRGNTGELFF
-,15,TRBD1,TRBV18,TRBJ1-4,TGTGCCAGCTCTCGCCGACAGGGGATAGGTGAAAAACTGTTTTTT,CASSRRQGIGEKLFF
-,17,TRBD2,TRBV11-3,TRBJ2-1,TGTGCCAGCAGCTCAAGGACTAGCGGGAGCTCCTACAATGAGCAGTTCTTC,CASSSRTSGSSYNEQFF
-,13,-,TRBV7-9,TRBJ2-7,TGTGCCAGCAGCCCGCCTCGCTCCTACGAGCAGTACTTC,CASSPPRSYEQYF
-,13,-,TRBV6-1,TRBJ2-5,TGTGCCAGCACAACGGGAAGTTCGGAGACCCAGTACTTC,CASTTGSSETQYF
-,14,TRBD1,TRBV7-8,TRBJ1-1,TGTGCCAGCAGCCGGGGTGGGGGACAGCCTAAAGCTTTCTTT,CASSRGGGQPKAFF
-,17,TRBD1,TRBV4-2,TRBJ2-7,TGTGCCAGCAGCCAAGATCTCAGGACAGGCGCTACCTACGAGCAGTACTTC,CASSQDLRTGATYEQYF
-,15,-,TRBV11-2,TRBJ2-1,TGTGCCAGCAGCTTAGGCGGCGGTCCTGTCAATGAGCAGTTCTTC,CASSLGGGPVNEQFF
-,15,TRBD1,TRBV2,TRBJ2-3,TGTGCCAGCAGCACGGGACAGGGGTTCACAGATACGCAGTATTTT,CASSTGQGFTDTQYF
-,13,-,TRBV7-6,TRBJ2-3,TGTGCCAGCAGCTTCAAGGGAGCAGATACGCAGTATTTT,CASSFKGADTQYF
-,12,-,TRBV2,TRBJ2-7,TGTGCCAGCAGTGAAAGGCGGATCGAGCAGTACTTC,CASSERRIEQYF
-,15,-,TRBV7-9,TRBJ2-2,TGTGCCAGCAGCTTCAGGGGACAGAACACCGGGGAGCTGTTTTTT,CASSFRGQNTGELFF
-,14,-,TRBV6-5,TRBJ2-7,TGTGCCAGCAGCCGGACAAGGTCCTTCGACGAGCAGTACTTC,CASSRTRSFDEQYF
-,15,TRBD1,TRBV7-2,TRBJ2-7,TGTGCCAGCAGGCTGGGACAGGGGTATAGCTACGAGCAGTACTTC,CASRLGQGYSYEQYF
-,15,TRBD1,TRBV29-1,TRBJ2-7,TGCAGCGTCGGGACAGGGGAAGGTGACTACTACGAGCAGTACTTC,CSVGTGEGDYYEQYF
-,14,-,TRBV6-5,TRBJ1-5,TGTGCCAGCAGTTACAGGAGGGGCAATCAGCCCCAGCATTTT,CASSYRRGNQPQHF
-,16,-,TRBV2,TRBJ1-5,TGTGCCAGCAGCAGAGAGGGAGCGTCAGCCAATCAGCCCCAGCATTTT,CASSREGASANQPQHF
once,17,-,TRBV7-9,TRBJ1-3,TGTGCCAGCAGCTTAGGAGGGACACCCAGAAGCGGAAACACCATATATTTT,CASSLGGTPRSGNTIYF
once,15,TRBD1,TRBV19,TRBJ2-4,TGTGCCAGTAGCACATCCGGGACAGGGAAAAACATTCAGTACTTC,CASSTSGTGKNIQYF
-,17,TRBD2,TRBV27,TRBJ2-1,TGTGCCAGCAGTTTATCGTTGCAGACTAGCGGGGACAATGAGCAGTTCTTC,CASSLSLQTSGDNEQFF
-,13,TRBD1,TRBV27,TRBJ1-2,TGTGCCAGCAGTTTAAGGGGGCGCAATGGCTACACCTTC,CASSLRGRNGYTF
-,14,TRBD1,TRBV6-5,TRBJ2-7,TGTGCCAGCAGCTTTACAGGGGGCTCCTACGAGCAGTACTTC,CASSFTGGSYEQYF
-,14,-,TRBV30,TRBJ1-5,TGTGCCTGGAGTGTTAATGATGGCAATCAGCCCCAGCATTTT,CAWSVNDGNQPQHF
once,13,-,TRBV5-1,TRBJ1-1,TGCGCCAGCAGCTTGGAGCCTAACACTGAAGCTTTCTTT,CASSLEPNTEAFF
-,15,TRBD1,TRBV5-1,TRBJ1-5,TGCGCCAGCAGCCTAGGACAGGGGGCGACTCAGCCCCAGCATTTT,CASSLGQGATQPQHF